This T cell receptor (beta chain) derives from a study of T cell responses to AZD1222 COVID-19 vaccine. Study outcomes and limitations: Nearly half of spike-specific TCRs reportedly target unmutated variant regions. Repertoires were collected only later (after the peak T cell response had occurred). Across spike, vaccine-associated CD4 TCRs were found, dominant at 160-218 and 743-854.

This clone was picked up one time. Its antigen is still unknown. This CDR3 has 14 amino acids. CDR1 LNHDA and CDR2 SQIVND come from the germline V gene (reference sequence). V gave up 6 bases and J gave up 4 bases, with 15 bases separating them. The method was immunoSEQ multiplex PCR; TCRdb's version includes in-frame clones alone and lacks a portion of them. The sample consists of approximately 110,000 clones, 90% to 95% of them appearing once. This material consisted of peripheral blood, taken on day 0 of AZD1222 vaccination. The chain is built from TRBV19 and TRBJ1-1; D is possibly TRBD1 (5 bases). The clonotype originates from an adult in good health. CDR3 DNA: TGTGCCAGTAGCTCCCCGGGACGGCTCACTGAAGCTTTCTTT. Amino acid sequence: CASSSPGRLTEAFF.